Listed below are T cell receptor beta chains from one sample, sequenced in a study of T cells in Graves' hyperthyroidism and ophthalmopathy. TCRdb reprocessed the multiplex PCR reads via MiXCR and lists one record per CDR3 protein. The sample contains 500,000 to 650,000 distinct CDR3 sequences, roughly a sixth of which appear only once. Source material: blood. Receptors originate from a woman under 30 with Graves' ophthalmopathy. The CDR3 runs from the conserved cysteine through the conserved F or W. D genes are given only for firm matches. The size entry is marked missing in some rows and otherwise reads once, few, many or a size class.

TRBD1 TRBJ2-7 few TRBV4-1 CASSPVLGQGVEQYF TGCGCCAGCAGCCCGGTTTTGGGACAGGGGGTCGAGCAGTACTTC
TRBD1 TRBJ2-7 few TRBV10-1 CASSGYRGYEQYF TGCGCCAGCAGTGGGTACAGGGGCTACGAGCAGTACTTC
- TRBJ1-2 few TRBV27 CATLDWGGYTF TGTGCCACCCTAGATTGGGGGGGCTACACCTTC
- TRBJ2-7 many TRBV2 CASRRDASSYEQYF TGTGCCAGCAGGCGGGACGCCAGCTCCTACGAGCAGTACTTC
TRBD1 TRBJ1-4 many TRBV20-1 CSAKDREVHDNEKLFF TGCAGTGCTAAAGACAGGGAGGTTCATGATAATGAAAAACTGTTTTTT
- TRBJ1-1 many TRBV2 CASSGAGPEAFF TGTGCCAGCAGTGGCGCAGGCCCCGAAGCTTTCTTT
TRBD2 TRBJ2-2 - TRBV7-3 CASSLSAGVGGELFF TGTGCCAGCAGCTTATCAGCGGGGGTCGGCGGGGAGCTGTTTTTT
TRBD1 TRBJ1-1 many TRBV2 CASSEDRGLTEAFF TGTGCCAGCAGCGAGGACAGGGGGCTGACTGAAGCTTTCTTT
TRBD2 TRBJ2-1 - TRBV12-3/TRBV12-4 CASSLWASGSGFDEQFF TGTGCCAGCAGTTTGTGGGCTAGCGGGAGTGGATTCGATGAGCAGTTCTTC
TRBD2 TRBJ2-1 - TRBV2 CTSGTERGISNEQLF TGTACCAGCGGGACGGAGCGGGGGATCTCCAATGAGCAGCTCTTC
- TRBJ1-2 - TRBV25-1 CASSDPGAGAIYGYTF TGTGCCAGCAGTGATCCCGGGGCAGGGGCTATCTATGGCTACACCTTC
- TRBJ2-2 few TRBV7-2 CASSLEGIPNTGELFF TGTGCCAGCAGCTTAGAGGGGATCCCGAACACCGGGGAGCTGTTTTTT
- TRBJ2-3 many TRBV30 CAWNGGGSDTQYF TGTGCCTGGAACGGTGGAGGTTCAGATACGCAGTATTTT
- TRBJ2-3 few TRBV5-1 CASSPEPATDTQYF TGCGCCAGCAGCCCGGAGCCTGCCACAGATACGCAGTATTTT
- TRBJ2-3 many TRBV7-9 CASSLEYQILSSDTQYF TGTGCCAGCAGCTTAGAGTATCAGATCCTGTCTTCAGATACGCAGTATTTT
- TRBJ2-5 few TRBV11-2 CASSLAPFQETQYF TGTGCCAGCAGCTTAGCACCTTTCCAAGAGACCCAGTACTTC
TRBD1 TRBJ2-6 few TRBV20-1 CSAWDRGSSGANVLTF TGCAGTGCCTGGGACAGGGGGTCCTCTGGGGCCAACGTCCTGACTTTC
TRBD1 TRBJ1-1 - TRBV3-1 CASSQGSDRVQAFF TGTGCCAGCAGCCAGGGTTCGGACAGGGTTCAGGCTTTCTTT
- TRBJ1-1 many TRBV30 CAWSQVLRGVNTEAFF TGTGCCTGGAGTCAGGTCCTAAGGGGAGTGAACACTGAAGCTTTCTTT
- TRBJ2-7 many TRBV4-1 CASSQDRAGWPNEQYF TGCGCCAGCAGCCAAGATCGGGCAGGATGGCCTAACGAGCAGTACTTC
- TRBJ2-1 - TRBV5-8 CASSTLFGTHNEQFF TGTGCCAGCAGCACCCTATTCGGGACACACAATGAGCAGTTCTTC
- TRBJ2-2 few TRBV28 CASRAQGNTGELFF TGTGCCAGCAGAGCCCAAGGAAACACCGGGGAGCTGTTTTTT
- TRBJ2-2 - TRBV7-2 CASSPQGGANTGELFF TGTGCCAGCAGCCCCCAGGGGGGGGCGAACACCGGGGAGCTGTTTTTT
- TRBJ2-5 - TRBV6-2/TRBV6-3 CASSSRVWETQYF TGTGCCAGCAGTTCCAGGGTGTGGGAGACCCAGTACTTC
- TRBJ2-1 few TRBV28 CASSDLLHNEQFF TGTGCCAGCAGTGATTTGCTCCATAATGAGCAGTTCTTC
TRBD2 TRBJ2-7 - TRBV2 CASNERDSYEQYF TGTGCCAGCAATGAGCGGGATTCCTACGAGCAGTACTTC
- TRBJ2-7 few TRBV5-1 CASSLGGTQTYEQYF TGCGCCAGCAGCTTGGGCGGGACACAGACCTACGAGCAGTACTTC
- TRBJ1-1 many TRBV12-3/TRBV12-4 CASSFLGRRNTEAFF TGTGCCAGCAGTTTCTTAGGCAGAAGGAACACTGAAGCTTTCTTT
TRBD1 TRBJ2-7 many TRBV20-1 CSAAHRGDYEQYF TGCAGTGCTGCCCACAGGGGTGATTACGAGCAGTACTTC
- TRBJ1-1 many TRBV6-1 CASSPEIGAEAFF TGTGCCAGCAGTCCCGAAATAGGGGCTGAAGCTTTCTTT
- TRBJ2-4 once TRBV3-1 CASSQEGVPAKNIQYF TGTGCCAGCAGCCAAGAGGGGGTTCCAGCCAAAAACATTCAGTACTTC
TRBD1 TRBJ1-6 many TRBV12-3/TRBV12-4 CASSTRQGGSPLHF TGTGCCAGCAGTACGCGACAGGGGGGATCACCCCTCCACTTT
- TRBJ2-5 - TRBV10-3 CAISGTGVWYF TGTGCCATCAGTGGGACGGGAGTCTGGTACTTC
- TRBJ2-1 many TRBV6-6 CASSYSTGGLQEQFF TGTGCCAGCAGTTACTCGACTGGCGGACTTCAAGAGCAGTTCTTC
TRBD1 TRBJ1-2 few TRBV12-3/TRBV12-4 CASSDDRGEFYGYTF TGTGCCAGCAGTGATGACAGGGGCGAATTCTATGGCTACACCTTC
TRBD1 TRBJ2-2 few TRBV24-1 CATSDLQGDTGELFF TGTGCCACCAGTGATTTACAGGGGGACACCGGGGAGCTGTTTTTT
- TRBJ2-1 once TRBV19 CASSIVSNNEQFF TGTGCCAGTAGTATAGTGAGCAACAATGAGCAGTTCTTC
- TRBJ2-5 - TRBV24-1 CATSLGNMRYF TGTGCCACCAGTCTGGGAAACATGAGGTACTTC
- TRBJ1-1 many TRBV7-3 CASSFEQGNTEAFF TGTGCCAGCAGCTTCGAACAGGGGAACACTGAAGCTTTCTTT
TRBD2 TRBJ2-1 many TRBV11-2 CASSSTSFYNEQFF TGTGCCAGCAGCTCGACTAGCTTCTACAATGAGCAGTTCTTC
- TRBJ2-1 many TRBV30 CAWTRLTYNEQFF TGTGCCTGGACTCGCCTGACCTACAATGAGCAGTTCTTC
- TRBJ2-2 many TRBV30 CAWIRATNTGELFF TGTGCCTGGATCCGGGCTACGAACACCGGGGAGCTGTTTTTT
- TRBJ2-7 many TRBV6-1 CASRISMVAGEQYF TGTGCCAGCAGAATCTCTATGGTCGCGGGGGAGCAGTACTTC
TRBD2 TRBJ2-5 many TRBV27 CASSPRGGASQYF TGTGCCAGCAGCCCCCGGGGAGGGGCGTCCCAGTACTTC
- TRBJ2-3 - TRBV27 CASSSSTGRTDTQYF TGTGCCAGCAGTTCCTCCACCGGACGGACAGATACGCAGTATTTT
TRBD1 TRBJ1-1 many TRBV7-9 CASSLGQQGRAFF TGTGCCAGCAGCTTAGGCCAACAGGGGCGTGCTTTCTTT
TRBD1 TRBJ2-7 few TRBV7-2 CASSSPRRDRAYEQYF TGTGCCAGCAGCTCTCCGCGCCGGGACAGGGCCTACGAGCAGTACTTC
- TRBJ2-7 many TRBV6-1 CASSGEGLDWSYEQYF TGTGCCAGCAGTGGCGAAGGTCTCGACTGGTCCTACGAGCAGTACTTC
- TRBJ2-5 many TRBV7-9 CASSVTGRGETQYF TGTGCCAGCAGCGTCACAGGGAGGGGAGAGACCCAGTACTTC
TRBD2 TRBJ2-7 many TRBV28 CASSLVSGKPYEQYF TGTGCCAGCAGTTTGGTTAGCGGGAAACCCTACGAGCAGTACTTC
- TRBJ1-2 many TRBV6-2/TRBV6-3 CASSYSYGYTF TGTGCCAGCAGTTACAGCTATGGCTACACCTTC
- TRBJ2-5 many TRBV20-1 CSARNGGDLETQYF TGCAGTGCTAGAAATGGCGGGGATTTAGAGACCCAGTACTTC
TRBD1 TRBJ2-3 many TRBV5-6 CASSPRTGGATDTQYF TGTGCCAGCAGCCCCCGGACAGGGGGGGCCACAGATACGCAGTATTTT